What follows describes a single TCR beta chain. Germline V gene lookup returns CDR1 SQVTM and CDR2 ANQGSEA. V lost 3 bases, J lost 3 bases, and 13 bases stayed unmatched. The CDR3 is 16 residues long. This sample was taken from a study of T cell changes during pregnancy in multiple sclerosis. Clones were sequenced by immunoSEQ multiplex PCR, and TCRdb holds only the in-frame ones, with some missing. Among 65,000 to 80,000 clones, 80% to 95% were seen once, and the ten largest hold approximately 1%. The input for sequencing was peripheral blood, taken in the first trimester of pregnancy. This chain links TRBV29-1 with TRBJ2-7, with TRBD2 matching over 8 bases. This sequence was found in a female donor with multiple sclerosis, enrolled in a pregnancy study. The CDR3 DNA reads as TGCAGCGTTGATGAAGCGGGAGACCGTCAGGTCTACGAGCAGTACTTC. This codes for CSVDEAGDRQVYEQYF.